This entry lists 14 T cell receptor beta chains sequenced from one sample in a study of blood T cell repertoires in COVID-19. The method was immunoSEQ multiplex PCR; TCRdb's version includes in-frame clones alone and lacks a portion of them. There are hundreds of thousands of clones in the sample; around 87% occur only once, and roughly 1.1% lies in the top ten. The sample consisted of PBMCs or T cells enriched from blood (not recorded which). Source of these receptors: a young man who had recovered from COVID-19.

The genes are TRBV6-5 and TRBJ2-7; possibly TRBD2 for D (6 bases). The CDR3 runs to 13 residues. The germline CDR1 and CDR2 sequences are MNHEY and SVGAGI. Trimming removed 8 bases at V and 3 bases at J, with 14 bases between. The CDR3 loop reads CASARDFHYEQYF. The CDR3, as DNA: TGTGCCAGCGCCCGGGACTTTCACTACGAGCAGTACTTC.

The chain is built from TRBV5-6 and TRBJ2-5; 7 bases are a match to TRBD1. CDR1 is SGHDT and CDR2 is YYEEEE in the germline V gene. V trimming: 3 bases; J trimming: 1 base; junction bases outside the gene matches: 6. The CDR3 sequence is 15 residues long. CDR3 DNA sequence: TGTGCCAGCAGCTCGGGACAGCCGATCCAAGAGACCCAGTACTTC. Protein product: CASSSGQPIQETQYF.

This chain connects TRBV10-2 to TRBJ2-5, with D unclear. CDR3 length equals 12 residues. Trimming stripped 5 bases from V and 5 bases from J, with 9 bases between. Germline V CDR1 and CDR2: WSHSY, SAAADI. This chain's CDR3 is CASSQNVETQYF. The DNA for the CDR3 is TGCGCCAGCAGTCAAAATGTGGAGACCCAGTACTTC.

This chain joins TRBV14 and TRBJ1-4, with D uncertain. The CDR3 spans 15 residues. V was clipped by 6 bases and J by 3 bases, with 14 bases between them. Per the germline V gene, CDR1 is SGHDN and CDR2 is FVKESK. The CDR3 region has the DNA TGTGCCAGCAGTTATGGAGGGATGGCTAATGAAAAACTGTTTTTT. This translates into CASSYGGMANEKLFF.

The rearrangement links TRBV12-3 or TRBV12-4 to TRBJ1-2; 7 bases align to TRBD1. The junction had 10 bases not matched to a gene; V was cut back by 7 bases and J by 8 bases. This CDR3 comprises 13 residues. The CDR3 DNA is TGTGCCAGCAACAACCCAGGGGGTAGGGGCTACACCTTC. This encodes CASNNPGGRGYTF.

As regards this clone: Other DNA sequences of this sample code for an identical CDR3. This chain connects TRBV12-3 or TRBV12-4 to TRBJ1-4, with D unclear. This CDR3 is 13 amino acids long. The germline V and J ends were trimmed by 3 bases and 7 bases, with 9 bases remaining between them. The CDR3 spells CASSFAGGEKLFF. CDR3 coding DNA: TGTGCCAGCAGTTTCGCCGGCGGTGAAAAACTGTTTTTT.

This chain links TRBV5-1 with TRBJ2-5; TRBD2 is a possible D gene (5 bases). This CDR3 has 13 residues. V was pared by 2 bases and J by 5 bases, with 10 bases between. From germline, CDR1 is SGHRS and CDR2 YFSETQ. The DNA of the CDR3 is TGCGCCAGCAGCTTCAACAGAGGGGAGACCCAGTACTTC. Amino acids: CASSFNRGETQYF.

This chain's CDR3 is CASSSRDWASSYNEQFF. Here the CDR3 DNA reads TGTGCCAGCAGTTCAAGGGACTGGGCTAGCTCCTACAATGAGCAGTTCTTC. The chain carries TRBV28 and TRBJ2-1, with TRBD2 as a possible D gene (6 bases). Trimming left V 4 bases short and J 0 bases short, with 16 bases between. In germline, CDR1 is MDHEN, CDR2 SYDVKM. This CDR3 is built from 17 residues.

This clone has a handful of counts. The chain has TRBV4-1 and TRBJ2-3; TRBD2 agrees at 12 bases. V shed 1 base, J shed 4 bases, and the junction held 3 bases outside the gene matches. The CDR3 loop spans 16 amino acids. Germline V lookup: CDR1 MGHRA, CDR2 YSYEKL. The CDR3 loop is CASSQGTSGNADTQYF. The CDR3, as DNA: TGCGCCAGCAGCCAAGGGACTAGCGGGAACGCAGATACGCAGTATTTT.

The gene calls are TRBV30 and TRBJ1-2, with TRBD1 as a possible D gene (6 bases). V was trimmed by 1 base and J by 8 bases, leaving 11 bases between them. The CDR3 is 12 residues long. Germline V gene sequence: CDR1 GTSNPN, CDR2 SVGIG (reference sequence). CDR3 in amino acids: CAWSERGSGYTF. CDR3 in DNA: TGTGCCTGGAGTGAGAGGGGGAGCGGCTACACCTTC.

The chain carries TRBV2 and TRBJ2-2, with 15 positions matching TRBD2. The V gene's germline CDR1 is SNHLY and CDR2 FYNNEI. This CDR3 region has 15 residues. The V gene end was trimmed by 7 bases and the J gene end by 7 bases; junction bases not matched to a gene: 4. The CDR3 DNA is TGTGCCAGCACCGGACTAGCGGGAGGGGGCGGGGAGCTGTTTTTT. Its translation is CASTGLAGGGGELFF.

The chain links TRBV29-1 to TRBJ1-5; 7 bases are shared with TRBD1. The V gene end was trimmed by 4 bases and the J gene end by 5 bases; junction bases not matched to a gene: 5. The CDR3 spans 13 residues. The germline V gene has CDR1 SQVTM and CDR2 ANQGSEA. For the CDR3, the DNA is TGCAGCGTTGTAACAGGGGTCGATCAGCCCCAGCATTTT. This encodes CSVVTGVDQPQHF.

The table lists this clone with a count of one. The CDR3 sequence is CAISADRGLGYTF. In DNA form, the CDR3 reads TGTGCCATCAGCGCGGACAGGGGGCTTGGCTACACCTTC. The V and J genes are TRBV10-3 and TRBJ1-2, with 11 bases aligning to TRBD1. Trimming took 6 bases from V and 7 from J; bases not matched to a gene: 4. Germline CDR1 ENHRY, CDR2 SYGVKD. The CDR3 loop spans 13 amino acids.

The chain is built from TRBV7-9 and TRBJ1-1; maybe TRBD1 (5 bases). The ends were cut back, 1 base at V and 11 bases at J, with 8 bases in the middle. The CDR3 length is 11 residues. Germline-derived CDR1 and CDR2 are SEHNR and FQNEAQ (reference sequence). The CDR3 reads CASSLGGGAFF. The CDR3 coding sequence is TGTGCCAGCAGCTTAGGGGGCGGCGCTTTCTTT.